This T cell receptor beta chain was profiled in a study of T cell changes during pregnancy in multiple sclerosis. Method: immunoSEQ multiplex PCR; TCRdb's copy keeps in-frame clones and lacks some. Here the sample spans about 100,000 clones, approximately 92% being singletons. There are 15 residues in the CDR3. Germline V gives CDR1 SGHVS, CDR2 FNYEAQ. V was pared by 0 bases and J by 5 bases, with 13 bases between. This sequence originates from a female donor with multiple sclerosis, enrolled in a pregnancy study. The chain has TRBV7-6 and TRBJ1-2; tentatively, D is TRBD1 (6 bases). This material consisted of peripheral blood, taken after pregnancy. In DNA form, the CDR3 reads TGTGCCAGCAGCTTAGCGGGGGGGCCTCGGTATGGCTACACCTTC. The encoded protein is CASSLAGGPRYGYTF.